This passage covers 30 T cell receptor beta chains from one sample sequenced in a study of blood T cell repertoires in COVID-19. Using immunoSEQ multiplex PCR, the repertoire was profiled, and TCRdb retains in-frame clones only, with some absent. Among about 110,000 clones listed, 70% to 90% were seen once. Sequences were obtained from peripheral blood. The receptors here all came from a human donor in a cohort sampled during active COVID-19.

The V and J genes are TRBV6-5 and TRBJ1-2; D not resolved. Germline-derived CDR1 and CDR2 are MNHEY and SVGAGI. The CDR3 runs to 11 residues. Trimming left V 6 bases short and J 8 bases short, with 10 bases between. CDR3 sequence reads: CASRGLWGYTF. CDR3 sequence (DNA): TGTGCCAGCAGAGGACTCTGGGGCTACACCTTC.

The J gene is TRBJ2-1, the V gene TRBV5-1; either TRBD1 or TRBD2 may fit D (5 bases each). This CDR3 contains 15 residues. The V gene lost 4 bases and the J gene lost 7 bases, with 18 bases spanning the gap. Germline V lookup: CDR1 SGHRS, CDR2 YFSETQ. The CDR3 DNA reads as TGCGCCAGCAGCATGGGACCTTTCTCGGGAAATGAGCAGTTCTTC. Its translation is CASSMGPFSGNEQFF.

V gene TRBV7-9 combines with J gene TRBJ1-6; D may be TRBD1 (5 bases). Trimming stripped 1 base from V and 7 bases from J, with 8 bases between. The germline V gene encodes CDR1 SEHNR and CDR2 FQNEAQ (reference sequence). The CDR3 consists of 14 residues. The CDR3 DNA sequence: TGTGCCAGCAGCTTAGGCAGGGTGAATTCACCCCTCCACTTT. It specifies CASSLGRVNSPLHF.

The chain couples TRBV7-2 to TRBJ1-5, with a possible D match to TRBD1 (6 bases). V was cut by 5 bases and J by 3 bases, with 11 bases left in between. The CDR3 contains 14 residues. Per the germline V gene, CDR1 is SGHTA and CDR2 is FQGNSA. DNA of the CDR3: TGTGCCAGCAGCCCCGACAGGTTCAATCAGCCCCAGCATTTT. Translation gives CASSPDRFNQPQHF.

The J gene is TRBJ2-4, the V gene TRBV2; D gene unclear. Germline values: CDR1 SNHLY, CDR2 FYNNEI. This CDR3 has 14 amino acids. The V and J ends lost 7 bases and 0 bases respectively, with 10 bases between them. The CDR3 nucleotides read TGTGCCAGCATTGATATACTAGCCAAAAACATTCAGTACTTC. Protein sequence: CASIDILAKNIQYF.

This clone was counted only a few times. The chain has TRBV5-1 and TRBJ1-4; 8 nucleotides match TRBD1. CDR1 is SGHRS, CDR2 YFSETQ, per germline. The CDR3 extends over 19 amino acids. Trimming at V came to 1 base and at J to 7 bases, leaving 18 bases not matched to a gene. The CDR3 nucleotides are TGCGCCAGCAGCTTGAGGGGTAGCTCTTCAGGGGGCTGGGGTGAAAAACTGTTTTTT. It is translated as CASSLRGSSSGGWGEKLFF.

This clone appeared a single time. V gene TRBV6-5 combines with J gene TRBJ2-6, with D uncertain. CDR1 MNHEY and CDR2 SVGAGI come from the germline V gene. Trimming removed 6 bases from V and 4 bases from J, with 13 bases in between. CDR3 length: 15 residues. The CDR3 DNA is TGTGCCAGCAGACCGAGTTCCTCGGGGGCCAACGTCCTGACTTTC. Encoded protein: CASRPSSSGANVLTF.

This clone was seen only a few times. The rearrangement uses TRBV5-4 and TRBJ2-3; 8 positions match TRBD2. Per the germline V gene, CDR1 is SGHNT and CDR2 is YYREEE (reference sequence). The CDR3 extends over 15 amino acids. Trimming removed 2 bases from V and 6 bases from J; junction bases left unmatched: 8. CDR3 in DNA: TGTGCCAGCAGCTTTTTCGGCGGGAGGCCTGATACGCAGTATTTT. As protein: CASSFFGGRPDTQYF.

The chain's CDR3 is CASSLTSTATQYF. DNA of the CDR3: TGTGCCAGCAGCTTAACTAGTACTGCGACCCAGTACTTC. The chain employs TRBV7-3 and TRBJ2-5; no clear D gene. CDR3 length equals 13 residues. Germline values: CDR1 SGHTA, CDR2 FQGTGA. The V end lost 0 bases, the J end lost 7 bases, and 9 bases lay between the germline ends.

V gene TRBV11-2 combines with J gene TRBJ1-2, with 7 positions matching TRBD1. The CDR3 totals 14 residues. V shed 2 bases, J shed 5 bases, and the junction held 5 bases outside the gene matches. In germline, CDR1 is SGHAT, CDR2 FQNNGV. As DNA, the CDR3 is TGTGCCAGCAGCTTAACTACAGGGGTATATGGCTACACCTTC. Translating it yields CASSLTTGVYGYTF. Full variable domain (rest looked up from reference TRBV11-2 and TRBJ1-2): EAGVAQSPRYKIIEKRQSVAFWCNPISGHATLYWYQQILGQGPKLLIQFQNNGVVDDSQLPKDRFSAERLKGVDSTLKIQPAKLEDSAVYLCASSLTTGVYGYTFGSGTRLTVV.

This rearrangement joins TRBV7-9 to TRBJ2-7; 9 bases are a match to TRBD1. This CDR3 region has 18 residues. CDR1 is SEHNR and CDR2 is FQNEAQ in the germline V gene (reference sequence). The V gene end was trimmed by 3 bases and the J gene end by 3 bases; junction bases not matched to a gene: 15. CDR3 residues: CASSFDRLTGQGSYEQYF. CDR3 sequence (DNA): TGTGCCAGCAGCTTTGATCGTCTAACGGGACAGGGTAGCTACGAGCAGTACTTC.

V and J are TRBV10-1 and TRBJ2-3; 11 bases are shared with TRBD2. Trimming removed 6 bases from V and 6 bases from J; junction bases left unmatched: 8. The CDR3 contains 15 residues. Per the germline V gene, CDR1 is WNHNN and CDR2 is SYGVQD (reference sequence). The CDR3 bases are TGCGCCAGCAGCCCGACTAGCGGGAACGGCGATACGCAGTATTTT. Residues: CASSPTSGNGDTQYF.

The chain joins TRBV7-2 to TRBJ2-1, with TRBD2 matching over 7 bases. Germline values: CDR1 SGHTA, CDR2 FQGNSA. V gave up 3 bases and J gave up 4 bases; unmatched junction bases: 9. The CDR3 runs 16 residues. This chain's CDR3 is CASSFSGLAAYNEQFF. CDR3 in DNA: TGTGCCAGCAGCTTTTCGGGTCTAGCGGCTTACAATGAGCAGTTCTTC.

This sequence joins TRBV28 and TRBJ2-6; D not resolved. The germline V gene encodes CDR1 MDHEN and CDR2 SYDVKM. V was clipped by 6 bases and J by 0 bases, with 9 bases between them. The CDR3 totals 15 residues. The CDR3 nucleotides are TGTGCCAGCAGGTCGGGTGCCTCTGGGGCCAACGTCCTGACTTTC. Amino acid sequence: CASRSGASGANVLTF.

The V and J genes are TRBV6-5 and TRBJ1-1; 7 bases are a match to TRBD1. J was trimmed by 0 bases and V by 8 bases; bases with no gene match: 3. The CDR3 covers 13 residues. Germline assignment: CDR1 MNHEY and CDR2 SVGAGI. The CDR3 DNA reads TGTGCCAGCCGCAGGGGGGTGAACACTGAAGCTTTCTTT. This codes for CASRRGVNTEAFF.

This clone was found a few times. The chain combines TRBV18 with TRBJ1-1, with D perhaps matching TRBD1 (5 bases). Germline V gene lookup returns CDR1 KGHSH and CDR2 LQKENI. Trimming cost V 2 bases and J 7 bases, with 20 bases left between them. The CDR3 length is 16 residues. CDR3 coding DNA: TGTGCCAGCTCACCAAGTACAGGCAGGTTTGGAGATGAAGCTTTCTTT. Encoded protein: CASSPSTGRFGDEAFF.

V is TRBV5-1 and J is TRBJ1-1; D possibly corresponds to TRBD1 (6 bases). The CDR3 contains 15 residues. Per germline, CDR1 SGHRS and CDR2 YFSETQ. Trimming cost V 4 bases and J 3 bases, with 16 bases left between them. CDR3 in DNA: TGCGCCAGCAGCCTTCAGGGGCGGAAAGACACTGAAGCTTTCTTT. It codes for CASSLQGRKDTEAFF. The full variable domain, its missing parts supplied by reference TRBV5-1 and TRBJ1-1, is KAGVTQTPRYLIKTRGQQVTLSCSPISGHRSVSWYQQTPGQGLQFLFEYFSETQRNKGNFPGRFSGRQFSNSRSEMNVSTLELGDSALYLCASSLQGRKDTEAFFGQGTRLTVV.

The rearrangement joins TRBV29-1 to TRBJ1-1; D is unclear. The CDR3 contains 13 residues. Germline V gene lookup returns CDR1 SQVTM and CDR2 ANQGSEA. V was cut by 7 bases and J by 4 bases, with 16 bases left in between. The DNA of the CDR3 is TGCAGCGCCGACGACTGGTATAGCACTGAAGCTTTCTTT. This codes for CSADDWYSTEAFF.

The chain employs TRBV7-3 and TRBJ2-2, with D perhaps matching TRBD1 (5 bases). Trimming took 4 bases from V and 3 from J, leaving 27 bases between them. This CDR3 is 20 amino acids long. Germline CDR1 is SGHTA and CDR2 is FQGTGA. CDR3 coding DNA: TGTGCCAGCAGCTGTCTAGGACAACCAGGCACCGTCAGGGACACCGGGGAGCTGTTTTTT. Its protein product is CASSCLGQPGTVRDTGELFF. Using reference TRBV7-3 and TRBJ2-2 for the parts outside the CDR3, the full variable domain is GAGVSQTPSNKVTEKGKYVELRCDPISGHTALYWYRQSLGQGPEFLIYFQGTGAADDSGLPNDRFFAVRPEGSVSTLKIQRTERGDSAVYLCASSCLGQPGTVRDTGELFFGEGSRLTVL.

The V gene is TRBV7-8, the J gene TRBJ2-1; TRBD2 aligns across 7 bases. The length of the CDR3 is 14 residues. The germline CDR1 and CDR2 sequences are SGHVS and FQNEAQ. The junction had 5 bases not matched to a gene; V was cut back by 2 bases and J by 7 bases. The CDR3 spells CASSLRTRSNEQFF. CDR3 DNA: TGTGCCAGCAGCTTAAGGACTAGGTCTAATGAGCAGTTCTTC.

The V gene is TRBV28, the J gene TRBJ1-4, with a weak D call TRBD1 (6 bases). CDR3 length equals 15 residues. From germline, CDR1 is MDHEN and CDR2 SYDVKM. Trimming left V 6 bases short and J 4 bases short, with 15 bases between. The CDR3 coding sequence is TGTGCCAGCAGACCCACAGGGCTACATAATGAAAAACTGTTTTTT. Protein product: CASRPTGLHNEKLFF.

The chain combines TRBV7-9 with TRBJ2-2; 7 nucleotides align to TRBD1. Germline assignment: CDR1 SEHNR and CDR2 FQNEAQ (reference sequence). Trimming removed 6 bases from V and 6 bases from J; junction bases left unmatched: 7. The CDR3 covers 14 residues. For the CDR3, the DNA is TGTGCCAGCAGGACAGGGTTCCCAGCCGGGGAGCTGTTTTTT. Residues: CASRTGFPAGELFF.

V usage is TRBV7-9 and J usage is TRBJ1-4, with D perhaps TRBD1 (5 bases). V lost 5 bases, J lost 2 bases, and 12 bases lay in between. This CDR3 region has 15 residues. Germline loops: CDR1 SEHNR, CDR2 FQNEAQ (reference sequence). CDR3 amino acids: CASSLPGSTNEKLFF. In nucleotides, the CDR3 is TGTGCCAGCAGCCTCCCAGGGTCGACTAATGAAAAACTGTTTTTT.

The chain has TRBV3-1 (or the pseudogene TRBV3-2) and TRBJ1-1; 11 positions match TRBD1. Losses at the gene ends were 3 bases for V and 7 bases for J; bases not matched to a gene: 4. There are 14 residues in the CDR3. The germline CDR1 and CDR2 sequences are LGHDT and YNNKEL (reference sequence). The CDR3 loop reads CASSQGTGGGEAFF. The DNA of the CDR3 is TGTGCCAGCAGCCAGGGGACAGGGGGTGGTGAAGCTTTCTTT.

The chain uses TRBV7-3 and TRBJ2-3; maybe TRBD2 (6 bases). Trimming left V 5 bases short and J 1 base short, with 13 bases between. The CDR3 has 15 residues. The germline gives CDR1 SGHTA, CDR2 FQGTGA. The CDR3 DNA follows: TGTGCCAGCAGCCCTACGGGAGTGGGCACAGATACGCAGTATTTT. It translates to CASSPTGVGTDTQYF. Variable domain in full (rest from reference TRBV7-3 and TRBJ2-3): GAGVSQTPSNKVTEKGKYVELRCDPISGHTALYWYRQSLGQGPEFLIYFQGTGAADDSGLPNDRFFAVRPEGSVSTLKIQRTERGDSAVYLCASSPTGVGTDTQYFGPGTRLTVL.

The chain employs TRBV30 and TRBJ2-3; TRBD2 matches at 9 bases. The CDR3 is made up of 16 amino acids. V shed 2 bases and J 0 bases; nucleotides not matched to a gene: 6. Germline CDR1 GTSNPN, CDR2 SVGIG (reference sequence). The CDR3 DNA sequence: TGTGCCTGGAGTACGTCTAGCGGGATTAGCACAGATACGCAGTATTTT. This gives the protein CAWSTSSGISTDTQYF.

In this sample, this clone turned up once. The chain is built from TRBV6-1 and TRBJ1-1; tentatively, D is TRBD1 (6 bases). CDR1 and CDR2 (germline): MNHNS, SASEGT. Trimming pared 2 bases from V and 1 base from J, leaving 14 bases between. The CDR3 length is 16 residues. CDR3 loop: CASSEQSGAANTEAFF. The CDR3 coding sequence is TGTGCCAGCAGTGAACAATCAGGGGCGGCGAACACTGAAGCTTTCTTT.

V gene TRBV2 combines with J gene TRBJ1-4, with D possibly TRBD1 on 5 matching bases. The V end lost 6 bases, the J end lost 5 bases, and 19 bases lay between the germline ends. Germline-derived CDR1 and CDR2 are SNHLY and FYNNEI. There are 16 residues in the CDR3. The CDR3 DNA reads TGTGCCAGCAGCCGACGATTCCCGCAGGGAAATGAAAAACTGTTTTTT. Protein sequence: CASSRRFPQGNEKLFF.

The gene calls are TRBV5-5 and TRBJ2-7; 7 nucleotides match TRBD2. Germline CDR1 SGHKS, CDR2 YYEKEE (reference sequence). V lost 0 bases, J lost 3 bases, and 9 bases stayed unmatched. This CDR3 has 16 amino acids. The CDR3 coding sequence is TGTGCCAGCAGCTTGGTGGGGGGGACTGGGAGCTACGAGCAGTACTTC. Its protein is CASSLVGGTGSYEQYF.

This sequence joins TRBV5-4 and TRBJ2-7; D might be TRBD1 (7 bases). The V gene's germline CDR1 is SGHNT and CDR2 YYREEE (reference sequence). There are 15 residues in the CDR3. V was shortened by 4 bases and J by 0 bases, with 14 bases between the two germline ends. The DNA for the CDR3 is TGTGCCAGCAGCGCTCAGGGGGGTCGCTCCTACGAGCAGTACTTC. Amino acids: CASSAQGGRSYEQYF.